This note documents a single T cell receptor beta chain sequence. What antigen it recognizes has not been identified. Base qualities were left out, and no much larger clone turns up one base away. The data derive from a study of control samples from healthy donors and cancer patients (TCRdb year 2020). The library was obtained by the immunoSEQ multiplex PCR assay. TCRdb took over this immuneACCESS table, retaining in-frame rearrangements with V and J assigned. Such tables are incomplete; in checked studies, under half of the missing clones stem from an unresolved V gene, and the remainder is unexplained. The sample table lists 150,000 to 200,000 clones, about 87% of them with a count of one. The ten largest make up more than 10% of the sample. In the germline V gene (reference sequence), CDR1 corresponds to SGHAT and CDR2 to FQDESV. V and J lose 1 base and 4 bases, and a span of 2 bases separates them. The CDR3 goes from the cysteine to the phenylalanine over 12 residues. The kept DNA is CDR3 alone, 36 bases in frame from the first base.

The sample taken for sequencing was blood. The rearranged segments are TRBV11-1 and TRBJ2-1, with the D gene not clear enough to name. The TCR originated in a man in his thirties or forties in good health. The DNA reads TGTGCCAGCAGCTTAGTTTACAATGAGCAGTTCTTC. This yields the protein CASSLVYNEQFF. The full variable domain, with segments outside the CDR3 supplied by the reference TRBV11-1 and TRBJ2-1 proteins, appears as EAEVAQSPRYKITEKSQAVAFWCDPISGHATLYWYRQILGQGPELLVQFQDESVVDDSQLPKDRFSAERLKGVDSTLKIQPAELGDSAMYLCASSLVYNEQFFGPGTRLTVL.